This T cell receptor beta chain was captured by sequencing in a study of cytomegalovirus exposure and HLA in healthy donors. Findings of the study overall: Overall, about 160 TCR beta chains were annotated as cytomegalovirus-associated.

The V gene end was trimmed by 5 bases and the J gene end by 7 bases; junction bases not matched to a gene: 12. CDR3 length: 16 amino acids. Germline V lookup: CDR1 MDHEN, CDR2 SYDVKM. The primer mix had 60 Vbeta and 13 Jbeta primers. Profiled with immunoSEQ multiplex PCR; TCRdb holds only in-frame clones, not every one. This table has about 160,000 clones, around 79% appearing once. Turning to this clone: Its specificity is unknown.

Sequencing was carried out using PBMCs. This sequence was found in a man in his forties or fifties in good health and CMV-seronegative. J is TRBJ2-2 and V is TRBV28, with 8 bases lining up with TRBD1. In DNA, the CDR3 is TGTGCCAGCAGTCCACCGGACAGGGAATCGGTCGGGGAGCTGTTTTTT. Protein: CASSPPDRESVGELFF.